This is a list of T cell receptor beta chains from one sample in a study of T-cell memory formation after mild COVID-19. TCRdb reanalysed the 5' RACE reads using MiXCR and keeps one entry per CDR3 protein. The sample includes hundreds of thousands of distinct CDR3 sequences, about a fifth of them seen just once. The specimen sequenced was PBMCs or a T cell subset sorted from them (not recorded which). These receptors were obtained from an adult woman who had mild COVID-19 (a few samples of this study predate the infection). Cell type and time point are not known. Both conserved end residues are part of each CDR3. The D gene is left open where the match is weak. Clone size is shown for a subset of rows, as once, few, many or a class of expanded clone.

d_call j_call clone_size v_call cdr3_aa cdr3_nt
. TRBJ2-3 few TRBV6-2/TRBV6-3 CASSYPTLRGPHPADTQYF TGTGCCAGCAGTTACCCGACCTTAAGGGGCCCCCACCCAGCAGATACGCAGTATTTT
TRBD2 TRBJ2-3 few TRBV5-1 CASSPEKRGAFTQYF TGCGCCAGCAGCCCCGAGAAGCGGGGGGCCTTTACGCAGTATTTT
. TRBJ2-1 few TRBV11-2 CASSLDPYEQFF TGTGCCAGCAGCTTAGATCCGTATGAGCAGTTCTTC
TRBD2 TRBJ2-7 few TRBV4-1 CASSQTSDGFYEQYF TGCGCCAGCAGCCAAACTAGCGACGGCTTCTACGAGCAGTACTTC
. TRBJ2-1 . TRBV7-6 CASSPGAGTVAGYNEQFF TGTGCCAGCAGCCCGGGGGCGGGAACGGTCGCGGGATACAATGAGCAGTTCTTC
TRBD2 TRBJ2-1 few TRBV7-8 CASSPRLASGYNEQFF TGTGCCAGCAGCCCGAGACTAGCGTCGGGGTACAATGAGCAGTTCTTC
. TRBJ2-1 few TRBV5-6 CASSLGSSRQFF TGTGCCAGCAGCTTGGGAAGCTCTAGGCAGTTCTTC
TRBD1 TRBJ1-2 . TRBV29-1 CSVERQGRSYGYTF TGCAGCGTTGAACGACAGGGAAGGTCCTATGGCTACACCTTC
. TRBJ1-2 few TRBV12-3/TRBV12-4 CASSLGARDLPGGGYTF TGTGCCAGCAGTTTAGGGGCCAGGGACCTCCCCGGCGGTGGCTACACCTTC
. TRBJ1-5 . TRBV7-9 CASSLALADANQPQHF TGTGCCAGCAGCTTAGCGCTGGCGGATGCCAATCAGCCCCAGCATTTT
. TRBJ2-4 few TRBV7-8 CASSVGGPRAKNIQYF TGTGCCAGCAGCGTGGGGGGGCCTAGAGCCAAAAACATTCAGTACTTC
TRBD1 TRBJ2-1 . TRBV5-1 CASGDRPRVNEQFF TGCGCCAGCGGGGACAGGCCGAGAGTCAATGAGCAGTTCTTC
. TRBJ1-1 . TRBV5-1 CASSFLGQTNTEAFF TGCGCCAGCAGCTTCCTTGGACAGACGAACACTGAAGCTTTCTTT
. TRBJ2-3 few TRBV18 CASSPYATDTQYF TGTGCCAGCTCACCCTATGCCACAGATACGCAGTATTTT
. TRBJ2-1 many TRBV6-2/TRBV6-3 CASSNYNEQFF TGTGCCAGCAGTAACTACAATGAGCAGTTCTTC
. TRBJ1-1 few TRBV5-1 CASSPYREDTEAFF TGCGCCAGCAGTCCATACAGGGAGGACACTGAAGCTTTCTTT
TRBD2 TRBJ2-1 few TRBV5-6 CASSSGGVPYNEQFF TGTGCCAGCAGCTCTGGGGGGGTGCCGTACAATGAGCAGTTCTTC
TRBD1 TRBJ2-1 few TRBV7-3 CASSVRQGPYNEQFF TGTGCCAGCAGCGTCCGACAGGGTCCATACAATGAGCAGTTCTTC
. TRBJ1-3 few TRBV7-9 CASSHLDSGNTIYF TGTGCCAGCAGCCACTTGGACTCTGGAAACACCATATATTTT
. TRBJ1-1 . TRBV6-5 CASSRRWGGSIEAFF TGTGCCAGCAGCCGAAGGTGGGGGGGGTCTATTGAAGCTTTCTTT
. TRBJ2-5 few TRBV28 CASSSSPGGQETQYF TGTGCCAGCAGTTCGAGCCCTGGGGGCCAAGAGACCCAGTACTTC
. TRBJ1-1 . TRBV3-1 CASSQVIGGTEAFF TGTGCCAGCAGCCAAGTAATTGGAGGGACTGAAGCTTTCTTT
. TRBJ2-3 . TRBV7-3 CASSRRVDADTQYF TGTGCCAGCAGCCGACGGGTTGACGCAGATACGCAGTATTTT
. TRBJ1-1 . TRBV29-1 CSVCENTEAFF TGCAGCGTTTGCGAGAACACTGAAGCTTTCTTT
TRBD1 TRBJ2-3 . TRBV7-3 CASSLMSRGNTDTQYF TGTGCCAGCAGCTTAATGTCCAGGGGGAACACAGATACGCAGTATTTT
. TRBJ2-1 many TRBV7-2 CASSLVREQFF TGTGCCAGCAGCTTAGTCCGTGAGCAGTTCTTC
. TRBJ1-4 few TRBV6-5 CASSPAGTSRGVVF TGTGCCAGCAGCCCCGCCGGGACGTCCAGAGGCGTAGTTTTT
TRBD2 TRBJ2-7 once TRBV11-2 CASSWTSGDSYEQYF TGTGCCAGCAGCTGGACTAGCGGGGACTCCTACGAGCAGTACTTC
. TRBJ1-2 few TRBV20-1 CSARVSRARDGYTF TGCAGTGCTAGAGTATCCCGGGCCAGGGATGGCTACACCTTC
. TRBJ1-5 . TRBV5-1 CASSLSPGSNQPQHF TGCGCCAGCAGCCTATCCCCAGGAAGCAATCAGCCCCAGCATTTT
TRBD2 TRBJ2-1 few TRBV7-2 CASSKGLAGGGPSYNEQFF TGTGCCAGCAGCAAGGGACTAGCGGGAGGTGGGCCCTCCTACAATGAGCAGTTCTTC
TRBD1 TRBJ2-7 few TRBV5-1 CASSFGTGGSSYEQYF TGCGCCAGCAGCTTCGGAACAGGGGGAAGCTCCTACGAGCAGTACTTC
. TRBJ2-1 . TRBV7-9 CASSYETYNEQFF TGTGCCAGCAGCTATGAGACCTACAATGAGCAGTTCTTC
. TRBJ1-2 few TRBV2 CASREMDVNGYTF TGTGCCAGCAGAGAAATGGACGTGAATGGCTACACCTTC
. TRBJ2-7 . TRBV30 CAWSDQYEQYF TGTGCCTGGAGTGACCAGTACGAGCAGTACTTC
. TRBJ2-3 few TRBV7-3 CASSLDPTGSTDTQYF TGTGCCAGCAGCTTAGATCCAACGGGAAGCACAGATACGCAGTATTTT
. TRBJ1-2 . TRBV6-2/TRBV6-3 CASIMTGGYGYTF TGTGCCAGCATCATGACAGGAGGCTATGGCTACACCTTC